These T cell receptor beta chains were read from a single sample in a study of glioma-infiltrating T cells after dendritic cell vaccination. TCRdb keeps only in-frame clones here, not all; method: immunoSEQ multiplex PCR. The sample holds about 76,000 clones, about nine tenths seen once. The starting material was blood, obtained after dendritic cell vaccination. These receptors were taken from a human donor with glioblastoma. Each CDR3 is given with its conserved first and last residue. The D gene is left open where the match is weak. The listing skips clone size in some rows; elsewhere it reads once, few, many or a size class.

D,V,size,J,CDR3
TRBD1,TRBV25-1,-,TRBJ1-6,CASSERGTGLSPLHF
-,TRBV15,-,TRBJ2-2,CATSRAQSTGELFF
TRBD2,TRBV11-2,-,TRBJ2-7,CASSALAEVGQYF
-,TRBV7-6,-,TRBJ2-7,CASSPRLEAYEQYF
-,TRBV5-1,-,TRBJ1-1,CASSLEGTNTEAFF
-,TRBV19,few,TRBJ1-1,CASSALFAGKTEAFF
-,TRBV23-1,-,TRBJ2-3,CASRTPDTQYF
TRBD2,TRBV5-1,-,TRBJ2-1,CASSLGLAGGIYNEQFF
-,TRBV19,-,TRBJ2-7,CASSIEGTLSYEQYF
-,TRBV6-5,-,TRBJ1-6,CASSYWASYNSPLHF
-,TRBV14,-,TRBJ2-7,CASSQAYEQYF
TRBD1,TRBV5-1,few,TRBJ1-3,CASSLRPGQGMSGNTIYF
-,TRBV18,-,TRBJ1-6,CASSPRSGNSPLHF
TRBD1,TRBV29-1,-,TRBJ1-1,CSGSRQGRTEAFF
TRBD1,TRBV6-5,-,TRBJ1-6,CASIDTGGADSPLHF
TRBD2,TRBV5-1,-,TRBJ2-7,CASSEGAGLAQTYEQYF
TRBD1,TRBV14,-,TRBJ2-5,CASSRGQQETQYF
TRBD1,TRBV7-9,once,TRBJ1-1,CASSLLDRDTEAFF
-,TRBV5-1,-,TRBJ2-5,CASSLEGVGETQYF
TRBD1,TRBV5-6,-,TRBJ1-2,CASSLFPGGGHGYTF
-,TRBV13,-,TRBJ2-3,CASSTQVSTDTQYF
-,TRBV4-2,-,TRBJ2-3,CASSPRDSTDTQYF
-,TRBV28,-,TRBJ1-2,CASSLGTGGRSYTF
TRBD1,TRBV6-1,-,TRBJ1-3,CASSEGTGAGNTIYF
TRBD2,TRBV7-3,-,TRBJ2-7,CASSLRGGVAGVGHEQYF
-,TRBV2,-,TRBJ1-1,CASSDDTMNTEAFF
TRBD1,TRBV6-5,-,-,CASSSTGTPYEQYF
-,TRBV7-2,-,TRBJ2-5,CASSLRLRETQYF
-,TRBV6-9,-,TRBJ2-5,CASSYPSPRQTQYF
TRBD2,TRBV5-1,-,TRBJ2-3,CASSLELAGESDTQYF
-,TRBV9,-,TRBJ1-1,CASSPPTGYGTEAFF
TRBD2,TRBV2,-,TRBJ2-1,CASSDSRTSFSYNEQFF
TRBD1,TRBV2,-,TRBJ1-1,CASSMNRGLGTEAFF
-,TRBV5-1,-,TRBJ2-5,CASSSFPGQQETQYF
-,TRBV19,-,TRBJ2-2,CASSAGLRGELFF
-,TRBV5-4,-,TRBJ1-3,CASSSLAEGGNTIYF
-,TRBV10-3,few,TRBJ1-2,CAILTQIQGFYGYTF
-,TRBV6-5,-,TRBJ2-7,CASSRRGRAGDEQYF
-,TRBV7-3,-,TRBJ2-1,CASSLDAGSYNEQFF
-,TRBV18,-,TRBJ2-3,CASSPPGTNTQYF
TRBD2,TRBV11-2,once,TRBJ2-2,CASSPRTSGITGELFF
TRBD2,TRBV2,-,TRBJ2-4,CASSERRGGMANIQYF
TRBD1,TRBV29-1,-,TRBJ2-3,CSADAGGSTDTQYF
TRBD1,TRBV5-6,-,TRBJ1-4,CASLETGGFDEKLFF
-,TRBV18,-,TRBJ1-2,CASSPDSNYGYTF
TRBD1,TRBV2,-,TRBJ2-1,CASSPDRGRNEQFF
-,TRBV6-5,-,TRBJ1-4,CASSYSGGSNNEKLFF
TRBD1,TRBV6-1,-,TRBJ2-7,CASSLQGQEQYF
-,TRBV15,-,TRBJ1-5,CATSFLRDQPQHF
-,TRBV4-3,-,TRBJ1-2,CASSLWEGDGYTF
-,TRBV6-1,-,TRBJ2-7,CASILDRVSEQYF
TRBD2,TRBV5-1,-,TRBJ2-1,CASSMAGTSGPNEQFF
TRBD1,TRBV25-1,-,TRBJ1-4,CASRDDRGREKLFF